This T cell receptor beta chain is from a study of blood T cell repertoires in COVID-19. This clone was counted a single time. CDR3 size: 17 residues. Trimming left V 1 base short and J 7 bases short, with 17 bases between. CDR1 is SGHTA, CDR2 FQGNSA, per germline. Original analysis: Amplification of reference gene primers was used by the study to estimate nucleated cell counts. Only in-frame clones appear in the TCRdb table, and some are missing; sequencing was by immunoSEQ multiplex PCR. V, J and clone size are taken as reported in that table, and D and trimming were inferred from the DNA itself. The sample lists 340,000 or so clones; more than 70% were seen once.

What was sequenced was peripheral blood. The clonotype was recovered from a man aged 25 to 40 with active or convalescent COVID-19. The chain employs TRBV7-2 and TRBJ1-6; D remains unclear. The CDR3 region is CASSLEVFRSGNSPLHF. The CDR3, as DNA: TGTGCCAGCAGCTTAGAGGTTTTTCGATCCGGGAATTCACCCCTCCACTTT.